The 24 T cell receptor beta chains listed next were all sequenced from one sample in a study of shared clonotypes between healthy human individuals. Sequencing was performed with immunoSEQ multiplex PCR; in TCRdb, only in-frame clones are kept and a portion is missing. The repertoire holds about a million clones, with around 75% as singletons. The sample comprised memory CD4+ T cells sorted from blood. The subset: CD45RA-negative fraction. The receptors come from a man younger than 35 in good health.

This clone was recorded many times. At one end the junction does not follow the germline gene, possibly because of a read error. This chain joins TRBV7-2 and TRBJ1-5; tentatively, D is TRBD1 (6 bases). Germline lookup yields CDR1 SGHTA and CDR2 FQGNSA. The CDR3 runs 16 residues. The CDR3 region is CASSVAGVYSNQPQHF. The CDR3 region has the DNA TGTGCCAGCAGCGTAGCAGGGGTTTATAGCAATCAGCCCCAGCATTTT. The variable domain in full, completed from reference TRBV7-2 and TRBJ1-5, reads GAGVSQSPSNKVTEKGKDVELRCDPISGHTALYWYRQSLGQGLEFLIYFQGNSAPDKSGLPSDRFSAERTGGSVSTLTIQRTQQEDSAVYLCASSVAGVYSNQPQHFGDGTRLSIL.

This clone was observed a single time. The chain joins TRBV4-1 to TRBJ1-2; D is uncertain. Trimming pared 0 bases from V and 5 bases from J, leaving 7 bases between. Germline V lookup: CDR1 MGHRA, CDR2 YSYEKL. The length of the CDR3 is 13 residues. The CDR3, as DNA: TGCGCCAGCAGCCAAGATCGGAAGTATGGCTACACCTTC. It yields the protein CASSQDRKYGYTF.

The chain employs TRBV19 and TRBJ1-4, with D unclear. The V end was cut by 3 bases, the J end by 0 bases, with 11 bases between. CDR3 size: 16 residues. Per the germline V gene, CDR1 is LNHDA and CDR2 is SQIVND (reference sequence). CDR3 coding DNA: TGTGCCAGTAGTATCGGGTTGACTGCAACTAATGAAAAACTGTTTTTT. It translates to CASSIGLTATNEKLFF.

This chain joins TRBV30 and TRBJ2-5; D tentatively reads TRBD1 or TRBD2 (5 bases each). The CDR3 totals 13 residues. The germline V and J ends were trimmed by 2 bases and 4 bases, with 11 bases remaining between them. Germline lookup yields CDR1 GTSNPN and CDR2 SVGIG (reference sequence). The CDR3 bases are TGTGCCTGGAGTATCCGGGACCCAGAGACCCAGTACTTC. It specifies CAWSIRDPETQYF.

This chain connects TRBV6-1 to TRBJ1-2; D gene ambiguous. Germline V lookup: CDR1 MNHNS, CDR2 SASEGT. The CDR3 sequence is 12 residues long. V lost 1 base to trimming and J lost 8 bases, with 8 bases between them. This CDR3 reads CASSEVVRGYTF. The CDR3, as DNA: TGTGCCAGCAGTGAAGTGGTCAGGGGCTACACCTTC.

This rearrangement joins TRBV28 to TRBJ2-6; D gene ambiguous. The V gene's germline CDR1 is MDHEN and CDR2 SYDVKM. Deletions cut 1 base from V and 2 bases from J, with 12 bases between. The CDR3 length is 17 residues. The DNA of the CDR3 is TGTGCCAGCAGTTTATATCGGGCAGACGCTGGGGCCAACGTCCTGACTTTC. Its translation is CASSLYRADAGANVLTF. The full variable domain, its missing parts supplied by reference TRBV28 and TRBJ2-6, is DVKVTQSSRYLVKRTGEKVFLECVQDMDHENMFWYRQDPGLGLRLIYFSYDVKMKEKGDIPEGYSVSREKKERFSLILESASTNQTSMYLCASSLYRADAGANVLTFGAGSRLTVL.

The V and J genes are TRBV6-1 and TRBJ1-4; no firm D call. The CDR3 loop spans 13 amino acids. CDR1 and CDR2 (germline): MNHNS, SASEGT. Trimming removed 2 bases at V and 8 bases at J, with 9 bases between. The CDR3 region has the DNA TGTGCCAGCAGTGAACGGACCCAGGAAAAACTGTTTTTT. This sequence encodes CASSERTQEKLFF.

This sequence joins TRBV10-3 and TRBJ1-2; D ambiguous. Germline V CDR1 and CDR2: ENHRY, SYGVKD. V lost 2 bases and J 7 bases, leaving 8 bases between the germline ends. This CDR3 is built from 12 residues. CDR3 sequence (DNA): TGTGCCATCAGTGAGCTCGGGGTTGGCTACACCTTC. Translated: CAISELGVGYTF.

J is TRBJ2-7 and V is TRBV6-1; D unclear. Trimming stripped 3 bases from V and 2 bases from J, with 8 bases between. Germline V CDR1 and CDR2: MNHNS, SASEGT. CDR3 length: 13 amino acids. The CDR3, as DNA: TGTGCCAGCAGTGATTGGGGTACCTACGAGCAGTACTTC. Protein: CASSDWGTYEQYF.

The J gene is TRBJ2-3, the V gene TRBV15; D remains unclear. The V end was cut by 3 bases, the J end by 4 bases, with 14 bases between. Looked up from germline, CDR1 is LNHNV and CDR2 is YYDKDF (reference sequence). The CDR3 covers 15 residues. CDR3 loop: CATSSYSGRADTQYF. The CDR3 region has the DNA TGTGCCACCAGCAGTTACTCCGGTCGGGCAGATACGCAGTATTTT.

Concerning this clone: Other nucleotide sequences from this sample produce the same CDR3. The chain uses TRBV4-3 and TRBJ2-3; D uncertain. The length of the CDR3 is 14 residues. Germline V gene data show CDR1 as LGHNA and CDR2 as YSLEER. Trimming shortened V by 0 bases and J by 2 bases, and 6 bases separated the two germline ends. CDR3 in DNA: TGCGCCAGCAGCCAAGATACATCCACAGATACGCAGTATTTT. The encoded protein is CASSQDTSTDTQYF.

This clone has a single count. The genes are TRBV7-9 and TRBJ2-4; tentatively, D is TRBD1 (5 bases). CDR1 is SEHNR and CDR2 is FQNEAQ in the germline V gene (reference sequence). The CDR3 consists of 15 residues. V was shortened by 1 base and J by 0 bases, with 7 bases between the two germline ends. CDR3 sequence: CASSLEQVAKNIQYF. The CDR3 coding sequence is TGTGCCAGCAGCTTAGAACAGGTAGCCAAAAACATTCAGTACTTC.

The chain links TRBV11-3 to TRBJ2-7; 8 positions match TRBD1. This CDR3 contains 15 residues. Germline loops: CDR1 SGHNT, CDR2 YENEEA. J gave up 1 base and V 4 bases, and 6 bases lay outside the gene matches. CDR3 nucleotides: TGTGCCAGCAGCTCAGGACAGGGAAAATCCTACGAGCAGTACTTC. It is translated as CASSSGQGKSYEQYF. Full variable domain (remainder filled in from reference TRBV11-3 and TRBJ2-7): EAGVVQSPRYKIIEKKQPVAFWCNPISGHNTLYWYLQNLGQGPELLIRYENEEAVDDSQLPKDRFSAERLKGVDSTLKIQPAELGDSAVYLCASSSGQGKSYEQYFGPGTRLTVT.

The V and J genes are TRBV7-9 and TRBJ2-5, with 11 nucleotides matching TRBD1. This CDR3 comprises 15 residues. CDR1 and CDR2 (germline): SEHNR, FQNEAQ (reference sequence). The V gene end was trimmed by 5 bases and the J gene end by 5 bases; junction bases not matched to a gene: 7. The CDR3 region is CASSLRTGGGETQYF. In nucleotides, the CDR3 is TGTGCCAGCAGCCTACGGACAGGGGGCGGTGAGACCCAGTACTTC.

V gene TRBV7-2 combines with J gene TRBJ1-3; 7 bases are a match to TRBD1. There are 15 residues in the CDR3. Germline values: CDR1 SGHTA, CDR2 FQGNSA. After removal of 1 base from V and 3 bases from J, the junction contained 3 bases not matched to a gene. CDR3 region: CASSLEGQIGNTIYF. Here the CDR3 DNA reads TGTGCCAGCAGCTTAGAGGGACAGATTGGAAACACCATATATTTT.

The CDR3 coding sequence is TGTGCCAGCAGTTACTCAGGGAATTCCTACGAGCAGTACTTC. Its translation: CASSYSGNSYEQYF. This chain connects TRBV6-5 to TRBJ2-7; unclear D gene. Germline-derived CDR1 and CDR2 are MNHEY and SVGAGI. The CDR3 has 14 residues. V dropped 0 bases and J dropped 1 base, with 7 bases sitting between them.

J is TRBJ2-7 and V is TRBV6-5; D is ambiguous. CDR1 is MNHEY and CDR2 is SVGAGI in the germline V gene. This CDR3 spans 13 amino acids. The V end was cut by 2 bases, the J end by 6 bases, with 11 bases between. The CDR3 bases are TGTGCCAGCAGTTACATGCAGGTATTCGAGCAGTACTTC. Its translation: CASSYMQVFEQYF.

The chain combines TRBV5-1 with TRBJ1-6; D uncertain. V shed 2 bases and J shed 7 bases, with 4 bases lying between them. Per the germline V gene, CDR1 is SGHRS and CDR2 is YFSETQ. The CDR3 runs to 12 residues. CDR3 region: CASSLLNSPLHF. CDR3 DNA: TGCGCCAGCAGCTTATTAAATTCACCCCTCCACTTT.

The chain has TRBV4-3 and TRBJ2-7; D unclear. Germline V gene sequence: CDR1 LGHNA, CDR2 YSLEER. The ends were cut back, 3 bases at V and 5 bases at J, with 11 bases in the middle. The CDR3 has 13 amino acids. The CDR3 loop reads CASSQANTNEQYF. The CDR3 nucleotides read TGCGCCAGCAGCCAGGCCAACACCAACGAGCAGTACTTC.

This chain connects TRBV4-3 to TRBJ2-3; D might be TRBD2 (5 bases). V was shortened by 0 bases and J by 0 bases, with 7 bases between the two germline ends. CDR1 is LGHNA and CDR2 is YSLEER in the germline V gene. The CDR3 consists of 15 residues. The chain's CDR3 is CASSQDGDSTDTQYF. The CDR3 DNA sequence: TGCGCCAGCAGCCAAGACGGGGATAGCACAGATACGCAGTATTTT.

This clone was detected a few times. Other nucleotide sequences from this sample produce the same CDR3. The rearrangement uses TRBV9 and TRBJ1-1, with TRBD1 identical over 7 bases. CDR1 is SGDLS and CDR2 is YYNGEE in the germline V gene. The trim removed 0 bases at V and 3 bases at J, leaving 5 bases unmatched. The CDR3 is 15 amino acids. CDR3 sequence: CASSVEGARDTEAFF. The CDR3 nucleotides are TGTGCCAGCAGCGTAGAGGGGGCGAGGGACACTGAAGCTTTCTTT.

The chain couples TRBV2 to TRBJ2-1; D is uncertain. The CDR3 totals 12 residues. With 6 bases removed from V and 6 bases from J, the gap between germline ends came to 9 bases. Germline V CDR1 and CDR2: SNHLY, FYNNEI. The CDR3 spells CASRTETNEQFF. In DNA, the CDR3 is TGTGCCAGCAGGACGGAAACCAATGAGCAGTTCTTC.

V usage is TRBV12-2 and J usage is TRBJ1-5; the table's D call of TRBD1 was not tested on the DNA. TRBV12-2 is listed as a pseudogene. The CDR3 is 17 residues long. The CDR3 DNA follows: TGTGCAAGTCGCAAAACCTCGACAGGGATGGATTATCAGCCCCAGCATTTT. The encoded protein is CASRKTSTGMDYQPQHF.

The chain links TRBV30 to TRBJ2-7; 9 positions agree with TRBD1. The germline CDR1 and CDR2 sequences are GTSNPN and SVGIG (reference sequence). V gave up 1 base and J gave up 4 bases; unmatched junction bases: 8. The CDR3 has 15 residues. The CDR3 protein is CAWSATGTGPYEQYF. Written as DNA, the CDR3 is TGTGCCTGGAGTGCAACCGGGACAGGGCCATACGAGCAGTACTTC.